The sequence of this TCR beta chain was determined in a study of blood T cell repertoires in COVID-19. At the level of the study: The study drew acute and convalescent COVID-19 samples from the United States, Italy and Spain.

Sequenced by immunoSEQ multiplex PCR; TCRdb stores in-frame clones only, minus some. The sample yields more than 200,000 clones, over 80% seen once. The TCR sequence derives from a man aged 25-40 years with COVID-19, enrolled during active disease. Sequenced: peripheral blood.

CDR3 coding DNA: TGTGCCAGCGTGCGGGGCACAGATACGCAGTATTTT. Protein sequence: CASVRGTDTQYF. J is TRBJ2-3 and V is TRBV2; TRBD2 is a possible D gene (5 bases). The CDR3 sequence is 12 residues long. Per the germline V gene, CDR1 is SNHLY and CDR2 is FYNNEI. V lost 8 bases to trimming and J lost 1 base, with 7 bases between them.